This T cell receptor beta chain was recovered during a study of T cells in Graves' hyperthyroidism and ophthalmopathy. About the study: Specimen type is peripheral blood, collected at initial diagnosis prior to any treatment. General study results and limits: The model's output predicted ophthalmopathy at a median of about 6.5 months prior to onset.

Note on this clonotype: Its specificity is unknown.

Exclusion criteria comprised uncontrolled infection, other autoimmune disease, pregnancy or lactation. CDR1 is ENHRY and CDR2 is SYGVKD in the germline V gene. CDR3 length: 12 amino acids. Between the trimmed V and J ends, which lost 0 bases and 8 bases, there was a span of 4 bases. Amplified regions were TCR beta CDR3 sequences from RNA transcripts. The TCR CDR3 first-round RT-PCR relied on the HTBI primer set. TCRdb reprocessed the multiplex PCR reads via MiXCR and lists one record per CDR3 protein. The sample comprises approximately 380,000 distinct CDR3 sequences, less than 20% of which are singletons, and 35% to 45% rests with the top ten.

Sequences were obtained from blood. The origin of this receptor is a man aged 18 to 29 with Graves' ophthalmopathy. V usage is TRBV10-3 and J usage is TRBJ1-4; no definite D call. For the CDR3, the DNA is TGTGCCATCAGTGAGTCAGCGGAAAAACTGTTTTTT. It specifies CAISESAEKLFF.